A single sample gave rise to the 23 T cell receptor beta chains below, sequenced in a study of cytomegalovirus exposure and HLA in healthy donors. Researchers ran the PCR with 60 Vbeta and 13 Jbeta primers. Data came from immunoSEQ multiplex PCR; TCRdb stores just in-frame clones and leaves some out. The sample contains around 120,000 clones, over 70% of which appear only once. The specimen was PBMCs. These receptors were obtained from a woman in her thirties or forties in good health and CMV-seronegative.

CDR3 in DNA: TGTGCCAGTAGCCAAACAGGGGGCGCAGAGACCCAGTACTTC. This sequence encodes CASSQTGGAETQYF. This chain uses TRBV19 with TRBJ2-5, with 9 nucleotides matching TRBD1. This CDR3 is 14 amino acids long. With V trimmed by 6 bases and J by 4 bases, 6 bases remained unmatched. The germline V gene encodes CDR1 LNHDA and CDR2 SQIVND (reference sequence).

This clone has only a few counts. This chain links TRBV7-9 with TRBJ2-1; TRBD1 is a possible D gene (6 bases). The CDR3 covers 15 residues. Germline assignment: CDR1 SEHNR and CDR2 FQNEAQ (reference sequence). The V end lost 1 base, the J end lost 5 bases, and 12 bases lay between the germline ends. The CDR3 loop reads CASSLVAGENNEQFF. CDR3 DNA sequence: TGTGCCAGCAGCTTAGTGGCAGGGGAAAACAATGAGCAGTTCTTC.

CDR3 loop: CASSAQGSRGETQYF. The CDR3 DNA is TGTGCCAGCAGCGCCCAGGGGTCCCGCGGAGAGACCCAGTACTTC. The rearrangement links TRBV9 to TRBJ2-5, with TRBD1 as a possible D gene (6 bases). The germline gives CDR1 SGDLS, CDR2 YYNGEE. This CDR3 region has 15 residues. Trimming shortened V by 3 bases and J by 4 bases, and 16 bases separated the two germline ends.

J is TRBJ2-2 and V is TRBV9, with TRBD1 matching over 7 bases. This CDR3 comprises 16 residues. Germline CDR1 SGDLS, CDR2 YYNGEE. V lost 0 bases to trimming and J lost 4 bases; unmatched junction nucleotides: 6. The CDR3 here is CASSVGGTVITGELFF. CDR3 nucleotide sequence: TGTGCCAGCAGCGTAGGGGGGACAGTTATCACCGGGGAGCTGTTTTTT.

The CDR3 is CASSVEDAGGGETQYF. CDR3 sequence (DNA): TGTGCCAGCAGCGTAGAAGATGCAGGGGGCGGCGAGACCCAGTACTTC. The V and J genes are TRBV9 and TRBJ2-5; 8 positions match TRBD1. Germline CDR1 and CDR2: SGDLS and YYNGEE. This CDR3 is 16 amino acids long. V shed 0 bases, J shed 5 bases, and the junction held 9 bases outside the gene matches.

The chain is built from TRBV10-1 and TRBJ2-2, with TRBD1 as a possible D gene (5 bases). CDR3 length equals 13 residues. V gave up 2 bases and J gave up 7 bases, with 8 bases separating them. The germline gives CDR1 WNHNN, CDR2 SYGVQD (reference sequence). The CDR3 coding sequence is TGCGCCAGCAGTGAGGGGGCAGGCGGGGAGCTGTTTTTT. It translates to CASSEGAGGELFF.

This chain joins TRBV27 and TRBJ1-4; 8 nucleotides agree with TRBD1. CDR3 length: 13 residues. J was trimmed by 9 bases and V by 2 bases; bases with no gene match: 2. CDR1 and CDR2 from the germline V gene are MNHEY and SMNVEV (reference sequence). CDR3 DNA: TGTGCCAGCAGTTTACAGGGGGCTAAAAAACTGTTTTTT. It translates to CASSLQGAKKLFF. Full variable domain (remainder filled in from reference TRBV27 and TRBJ1-4): EAQVTQNPRYLITVTGKKLTVTCSQNMNHEYMSWYRQDPGLGLRQIYYSMNVEVTDKGDVPEGYKVSRKEKRNFPLILESPSPNQTSLYFCASSLQGAKKLFFGSGTQLSVL.

V and J are TRBV5-1 and TRBJ2-7, with 7 positions matching TRBD2. The CDR3 contains 17 residues. After removal of 6 bases from V and 2 bases from J, the junction contained 17 bases not matched to a gene. Per germline, CDR1 SGHRS and CDR2 YFSETQ. CDR3 loop: CASTQGAGLGGAYEQYF. The CDR3 nucleotides are TGCGCCAGCACCCAGGGCGCGGGGCTGGGGGGGGCCTACGAGCAGTACTTC.

This clone was detected a few times. The chain employs TRBV6-4 and TRBJ2-1, with 9 nucleotides matching TRBD2. Per germline, CDR1 MRHNA and CDR2 SNTAGT. With V trimmed by 3 bases and J by 4 bases, 4 bases remained unmatched. This CDR3 has 15 residues. The DNA for the CDR3 is TGTGCCAGCAGTGAGTCACTAGCGGGTTACAATGAGCAGTTCTTC. Residues: CASSESLAGYNEQFF.

The chain combines TRBV5-1 with TRBJ2-7, with 7 positions matching TRBD1. There are 15 residues in the CDR3. Germline V CDR1 and CDR2: SGHRS, YFSETQ. V trimming: 4 bases; J trimming: 4 bases; junction bases outside the gene matches: 11. DNA of the CDR3: TGCGCCAGCAGCCCAGGGTCGACAGGGACGTACGAGCAGTACTTC. Protein: CASSPGSTGTYEQYF.

V gene TRBV5-6 combines with J gene TRBJ2-3; D may be TRBD2 (5 bases). Germline CDR1 is SGHDT and CDR2 is YYEEEE. Deletions cut 4 bases from V and 3 bases from J, with 18 bases between. This CDR3 comprises 16 residues. CDR3: CASSPDFGSRTDTQYF. As DNA, the CDR3 is TGTGCCAGCAGCCCTGATTTTGGGAGCCGAACAGATACGCAGTATTTT.

The V and J genes are TRBV7-2 and TRBJ2-2; D gene unclear. CDR3 length: 15 residues. Germline V gene lookup returns CDR1 SGHTA and CDR2 FQGNSA. V was pared by 3 bases and J by 6 bases, with 14 bases between. CDR3 sequence: CASSFERTGSGELFF. Here the CDR3 DNA reads TGTGCCAGCAGCTTTGAGCGCACCGGATCCGGGGAGCTGTTTTTT.

This chain connects TRBV19 to TRBJ2-1; D uncertain. Looked up from germline, CDR1 is LNHDA and CDR2 is SQIVND (reference sequence). The V gene lost 4 bases and the J gene lost 5 bases, with 12 bases spanning the gap. This CDR3 is 14 amino acids long. The DNA for the CDR3 is TGTGCCAGTAGTACCACCTGGCAGAACAATGAGCAGTTCTTC. Residues: CASSTTWQNNEQFF.

This clone has a single count. The chain has TRBV28 and TRBJ1-2, with 7 bases identical to TRBD1. The germline V gene encodes CDR1 MDHEN and CDR2 SYDVKM. The trim removed 6 bases at V and 8 bases at J, leaving 12 bases unmatched. The CDR3 extends over 14 amino acids. CDR3: CASSPGQSSIGYTF. The CDR3 bases are TGTGCCAGCAGCCCGGGACAGAGTTCTATCGGCTACACCTTC.

The rearrangement uses TRBV5-1 and TRBJ2-1; no definite D call. Germline assignment: CDR1 SGHRS and CDR2 YFSETQ. The V end was cut by 2 bases, the J end by 9 bases, with 9 bases between. CDR3 length equals 12 residues. CDR3 amino acids: CASSLALGEQFF. In DNA, the CDR3 is TGCGCCAGCAGCTTAGCGCTGGGTGAGCAGTTCTTC.

The chain couples TRBV7-9 to TRBJ2-3, with 9 nucleotides matching TRBD2. CDR1 and CDR2 (germline): SEHNR, FQNEAQ (reference sequence). This CDR3 is built from 16 residues. V lost 4 bases, J lost 1 base, and 6 bases stayed unmatched. The CDR3 DNA follows: TGTGCCAGCAGCTCCTTAGCGGGGGCCCGCACAGATACGCAGTATTTT. It yields the protein CASSSLAGARTDTQYF.

The V gene is TRBV10-3, the J gene TRBJ1-3; D might be TRBD1 (6 bases). V lost 11 bases and J lost 4, with 18 bases in between. The germline gives CDR1 ENHRY, CDR2 SYGVKD. This CDR3 has 14 residues. CDR3 loop: CAAEGEMKGNTIYF. The DNA of the CDR3 is TGTGCCGCTGAGGGGGAGATGAAGGGAAACACCATATATTTT.

The genes are TRBV5-4 and TRBJ2-7; TRBD1 matches at 7 bases. The CDR3 contains 14 residues. V lost 0 bases, J lost 3 bases, and 3 bases stayed unmatched. In germline, CDR1 is SGHNT, CDR2 YYREEE (reference sequence). The CDR3: CASSLDGTDYEQYF. The CDR3 region has the DNA TGTGCCAGCAGCTTGGACGGGACAGACTACGAGCAGTACTTC. The complete variable domain, with remaining parts taken from reference TRBV5-4 and TRBJ2-7, reads ETGVTQSPTHLIKTRGQQVTLRCSSQSGHNTVSWYQQALGQGPQFIFQYYREEENGRGNFPPRFSGLQFPNYSSELNVNALELDDSALYLCASSLDGTDYEQYFGPGTRLTVT.

V and J are TRBV28 and TRBJ2-7, with 9 bases matching TRBD2. This CDR3 spans 18 amino acids. Germline values: CDR1 MDHEN, CDR2 SYDVKM. The ends lost 5 bases at V and 3 bases at J; junction bases unmatched: 17. The CDR3 bases are TGTGCCAGCAGTCCCCCCTTCGCGGGAGGCGGGGGGGTCTACGAGCAGTACTTC. This sequence encodes CASSPPFAGGGGVYEQYF.

The chain links TRBV11-2 to TRBJ2-7; TRBD1 matches at 9 bases. This CDR3 spans 15 amino acids. Trimming took 5 bases from V and 4 from J; bases not matched to a gene: 9. Per the germline V gene, CDR1 is SGHAT and CDR2 is FQNNGV. The DNA of the CDR3 is TGTGCCAGCAGCGCAAGACAGGGGGTAGTTTACGAGCAGTACTTC. Its protein is CASSARQGVVYEQYF.

V is TRBV19 and J is TRBJ1-2; 9 bases are a match to TRBD1. V lost 4 bases to trimming and J lost 4 bases; unmatched junction nucleotides: 7. CDR1 and CDR2 (germline): LNHDA, SQIVND (reference sequence). The CDR3 loop spans 15 amino acids. Here the CDR3 DNA reads TGTGCCAGTAGTACCGGGACAGGGCTTTTCTATGGCTACACCTTC. It is translated as CASSTGTGLFYGYTF.

The chain employs TRBV28 and TRBJ2-7; D is possibly TRBD2 (7 bases). V gave up 3 bases and J gave up 4 bases, with 16 bases separating them. Per the germline V gene, CDR1 is MDHEN and CDR2 is SYDVKM. There are 15 residues in the CDR3. The CDR3 nucleotides are TGTGCCAGCAGTTTGGGGGGGGCACTTGTGTACGAGCAGTACTTC. Its translation is CASSLGGALVYEQYF.

The chain links TRBV5-1 to TRBJ2-7; TRBD2 matches at 9 bases. The V gene end was trimmed by 3 bases and the J gene end by 6 bases; junction bases not matched to a gene: 4. Germline CDR1 reads SGHRS; CDR2 reads YFSETQ. This CDR3 has 13 amino acids. The CDR3 region is CASSSLTSGEQYF. The DNA for the CDR3 is TGCGCCAGCAGCTCCCTGACTAGCGGCGAGCAGTACTTC.